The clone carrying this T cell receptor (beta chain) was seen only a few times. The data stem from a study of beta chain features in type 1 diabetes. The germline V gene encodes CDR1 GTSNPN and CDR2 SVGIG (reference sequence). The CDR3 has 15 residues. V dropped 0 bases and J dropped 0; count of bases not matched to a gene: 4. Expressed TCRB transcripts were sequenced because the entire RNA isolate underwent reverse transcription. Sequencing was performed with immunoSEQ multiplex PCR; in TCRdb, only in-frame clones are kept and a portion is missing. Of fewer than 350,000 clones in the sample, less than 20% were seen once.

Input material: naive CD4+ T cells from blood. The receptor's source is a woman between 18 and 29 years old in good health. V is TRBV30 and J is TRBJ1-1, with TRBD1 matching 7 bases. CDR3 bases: TGTGCCTGGAGTGTACGAGGGGGCGTGAACACTGAAGCTTTCTTT. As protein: CAWSVRGGVNTEAFF.